This T cell receptor beta chain came from a study of control samples from healthy donors and cancer patients. This table comes from immunoSEQ multiplex PCR, and its TCRdb copy is limited to in-frame clones, with some not included. The sample lists roughly 170,000 clones; about 94% were seen once. Trimming stripped 1 base from V and 3 bases from J, with 10 bases between. There are 14 residues in the CDR3. Germline V lookup: CDR1 LGHDT, CDR2 YNNKEL (reference sequence). What was sequenced was blood. This rearrangement joins TRBV3-1 (or the pseudogene TRBV3-2) to TRBJ2-7; tentatively, D is TRBD2 (6 bases). This TCR was recovered from a woman between 55 and 75 years old in good health. The CDR3, as DNA: TGTGCCAGCAGCCAAGGCGGGGAGGACTACGAGCAGTACTTC. Encoded protein: CASSQGGEDYEQYF.